The next 20 T cell receptor beta chains were all read from a single sample in a study of control samples from healthy donors and cancer patients. The assay was immunoSEQ multiplex PCR, and TCRdb's table has in-frame clones only and misses some. The table has roughly 130,000 clones, approximately 92% seen once. Sequences were obtained from blood. The receptors originated from a man between 25 and 39 years old in good health.

The chain carries TRBV3-1 (or the pseudogene TRBV3-2) and TRBJ1-4; no definite D call. The length of the CDR3 is 13 residues. The germline gives CDR1 LGHDT, CDR2 YNNKEL (reference sequence). The V and J ends lost 4 bases and 8 bases respectively, with 11 bases between them. This CDR3 is CASSPALEEKLFF. The CDR3 DNA reads TGTGCCAGCAGCCCAGCCCTAGAAGAAAAACTGTTTTTT.

In nucleotides, the CDR3 is TGTGCCAGCAGCTCTCGTCCCACCGGGACTAGAGTAGTCGGGGAGCTGTTTTTT. It yields the protein CASSSRPTGTRVVGELFF. This rearrangement joins TRBV9 to TRBJ2-2; 8 bases agree with TRBD2. After removal of 4 bases from V and 7 bases from J, the junction contained 18 bases not matched to a gene. The V gene's germline CDR1 is SGDLS and CDR2 YYNGEE. The CDR3 is 18 amino acids.

The chain uses TRBV6-5 and TRBJ1-5; the D gene is possibly TRBD1 (5 bases). V lost 1 base, J lost 6 bases, and 10 bases lay in between. Germline V gene sequence: CDR1 MNHEY, CDR2 SVGAGI. The CDR3 length is 14 residues. For the CDR3, the DNA is TGTGCCAGCAGTTACTTGAGGGACGGTCAGCCCCAGCATTTT. It translates to CASSYLRDGQPQHF.

This chain uses TRBV6-5 with TRBJ1-1, with D possibly being TRBD1 (5 bases). In germline, CDR1 is MNHEY, CDR2 SVGAGI. V lost 6 bases to trimming and J lost 5 bases, with 19 bases between them. The CDR3 length is 15 residues. This chain's CDR3 is CASRIGTDRRTEAFF. For the CDR3, the DNA is TGTGCCAGCAGGATAGGGACGGACCGACGGACTGAAGCTTTCTTT.

This clone is a singleton in its sample. The gene calls are TRBV7-3 and TRBJ2-7, with 10 bases lining up with TRBD1. Germline V gene sequence: CDR1 SGHTA, CDR2 FQGTGA. Trimming took 5 bases from V and 5 from J; bases not matched to a gene: 3. CDR3 length equals 13 residues. The CDR3 DNA reads TGTGCCAGCAGCCCTGGGACAGGGGACGAGCAGTACTTC. Its protein is CASSPGTGDEQYF.

The V and J genes are TRBV6-6 and TRBJ1-5; D not resolved. The germline CDR1 and CDR2 sequences are MNHNY and SVGAGI (reference sequence). This CDR3 is 11 amino acids long. V was trimmed by 6 bases and J by 5 bases, leaving 5 bases between them. The chain's CDR3 is CASSQDQPQHF. Written as DNA, the CDR3 is TGTGCCAGCAGCCAAGATCAGCCCCAGCATTTT.

The rearrangement uses TRBV28 and TRBJ1-4; 7 bases line up with TRBD1. Germline V gene data show CDR1 as MDHEN and CDR2 as SYDVKM. The J segment lost 4 bases and the V segment lost 4 bases, leaving 9 bases of the junction unmatched. This CDR3 region has 16 residues. CDR3 in amino acids: CASSSIRQGRNEKLFF. CDR3 DNA: TGTGCCAGCAGTTCCATCCGACAGGGACGTAATGAAAAACTGTTTTTT.

This clone is a singleton in its sample. This chain uses TRBV28 with TRBJ1-4; D perhaps matches TRBD1 (5 bases). Germline CDR1 reads MDHEN; CDR2 reads SYDVKM. The CDR3 is 14 residues long. Trimming cost V 2 bases and J 8 bases, with 12 bases left between them. Here the CDR3 reads CASSLDRIIEKLFF. CDR3 in DNA: TGTGCCAGCAGTTTAGACAGAATAATAGAAAAACTGTTTTTT.

This clone has just a few counts. The rearrangement joins TRBV6-2 or TRBV6-3 to TRBJ2-1; D not certain. CDR1 is MNHEY and CDR2 is SVGEGT in the germline V gene. V was shortened by 2 bases and J by 6 bases, with 14 bases between the two germline ends. The CDR3 sequence is 15 residues long. The CDR3 sequence is CASSYDASGPNEQFF. CDR3 nucleotide sequence: TGTGCCAGCAGTTACGACGCATCGGGTCCCAATGAGCAGTTCTTC.

The chain links TRBV19 to TRBJ2-5; 9 bases fit TRBD2. Trimming removed 3 bases from V and 4 bases from J; junction bases left unmatched: 6. The CDR3 totals 15 residues. Germline assignment: CDR1 LNHDA and CDR2 SQIVND (reference sequence). The CDR3 is CASSIFSGGAETQYF. The DNA of the CDR3 is TGTGCCAGTAGTATTTTTAGCGGGGGCGCAGAGACCCAGTACTTC.

The genes are TRBV10-3 and TRBJ1-1, with a weak D call TRBD1 (6 bases). Germline V CDR1 and CDR2: ENHRY, SYGVKD. The V and J ends lost 9 bases and 4 bases respectively, with 9 bases between them. The CDR3 contains 11 residues. CDR3 protein: CAIRTATEAFF. The CDR3 nucleotides read TGTGCCATTAGGACAGCCACTGAAGCTTTCTTT.

The chain combines TRBV7-9 with TRBJ2-1, with 8 bases identical to TRBD2. Unmatched junction bases numbered 7, after V lost 2 bases and J lost 10 bases. Germline V gene data show CDR1 as SEHNR and CDR2 as FQNEAQ (reference sequence). The CDR3 is made up of 14 amino acids. The CDR3 sequence is CASSLLRAGVEQFF. DNA of the CDR3: TGTGCCAGCAGCTTATTGCGAGCGGGAGTAGAGCAGTTCTTC.

The chain has TRBV6-5 and TRBJ1-2, with 8 bases fitting TRBD1. The trim removed 6 bases at V and 4 bases at J, leaving 7 bases unmatched. The CDR3 covers 14 residues. CDR1 MNHEY and CDR2 SVGAGI come from the germline V gene. The CDR3 protein is CASSNRGTFYGYTF. For the CDR3, the DNA is TGTGCCAGCAGCAACAGGGGGACCTTCTATGGCTACACCTTC.

The DNA of the CDR3 is TGTGCCAGCAGTTTGGCACCGACAGGGGATGAGCAGTTCTTC. Encoded protein: CASSLAPTGDEQFF. This chain joins TRBV28 and TRBJ2-1; 8 nucleotides match TRBD1. Germline-derived CDR1 and CDR2 are MDHEN and SYDVKM. The CDR3 contains 14 residues. After removal of 3 bases from V and 8 bases from J, the junction contained 6 bases not matched to a gene.

The V and J genes are TRBV21-1 and TRBJ2-7; TRBD2, the table's D call, lacks a check against the DNA. TRBV21-1 is a pseudogene segment. The CDR3 spans 16 residues. The CDR3 DNA is TGTGCCAGCAGCAAAGAGCGATGCGGGATAGTATACGAGCAGTACTTC. It yields the protein CASSKERCGIVYEQYF.

This clone came up many times. The chain employs TRBV2 and TRBJ1-6, with D maybe TRBD1 (5 bases). The V gene's germline CDR1 is SNHLY and CDR2 FYNNEI. CDR3 length equals 14 residues. V shed 6 bases and J shed 10 bases, with 16 bases lying between them. Written as DNA, the CDR3 is TGTGCCAGCAGGAGGGACTGGGTTCCCTCACCCCTCCACTTT. Its protein is CASRRDWVPSPLHF.

CDR3 loop: CASSLVGPGVNEKLFF. The CDR3 coding sequence is TGTGCCAGCAGTCTTGTAGGACCAGGCGTGAATGAAAAACTGTTTTTT. V is TRBV28 and J is TRBJ1-4, with D unclear. Germline assignment: CDR1 MDHEN and CDR2 SYDVKM. The CDR3 has 16 amino acids. V lost 5 bases and J lost 5, with 18 bases in between.

The chain recombines TRBV6-5 with TRBJ2-2; D remains unclear. This CDR3 is built from 16 residues. V was cut by 3 bases and J by 1 base, with 12 bases left in between. Germline CDR1 and CDR2: MNHEY and SVGAGI. CDR3 DNA sequence: TGTGCCAGCAGTTATTTTCGTCCCCGGAACACCGGGGAGCTGTTTTTT. This sequence encodes CASSYFRPRNTGELFF.

The chain couples TRBV19 to TRBJ1-2; TRBD1 aligns across 7 bases. The CDR3 extends over 13 amino acids. Germline CDR1 is LNHDA and CDR2 is SQIVND (reference sequence). Trimming took 8 bases from V and 6 from J; bases not matched to a gene: 9. CDR3 in DNA: TGTGCCAGTGGAAGGGGGCAAAAAAATGGCTACACCTTC. It translates to CASGRGQKNGYTF.

This clone was recorded once. The rearrangement uses TRBV4-2 and TRBJ1-2; D unclear. Germline CDR1 reads LGHNA; CDR2 reads YNFKEQ. CDR3 size: 12 residues. Trimming cost V 1 base and J 0 bases, with 0 bases left between them. CDR3 in DNA: TGTGCCAGCAGCCAAGCTAACTATGGCTACACCTTC. Its protein is CASSQANYGYTF.